The 10 T cell receptor beta chains presented below share a single source sample, sequenced in a study of cytomegalovirus exposure and HLA in healthy donors. Vbeta (60) and Jbeta (13) primers were used in the PCR. Profiling relied on immunoSEQ multiplex PCR, and the TCRdb table lists in-frame clones only, not all of them. The table lists more than 150,000 clones, around 75% of them singletons. Sequencing input: PBMCs. The receptors come from a woman aged 40 to 50 in good health and CMV-seropositive.

V is TRBV9 and J is TRBJ2-7; perhaps TRBD2 as D (6 bases). V was trimmed by 2 bases and J by 3 bases, leaving 12 bases between them. This CDR3 is built from 14 residues. Germline V gene data show CDR1 as SGDLS and CDR2 as YYNGEE. CDR3 region: CASSVGDSDYEQYF. CDR3 DNA sequence: TGTGCCAGCAGCGTGGGGGACTCGGACTACGAGCAGTACTTC.

This clone was counted a few times. The V gene is TRBV6-1, the J gene TRBJ1-5, with 8 bases aligning to TRBD1. The junction had 2 bases not matched to a gene; V was cut back by 2 bases and J by 2 bases. The CDR3 is made up of 15 amino acids. From germline, CDR1 is MNHNS and CDR2 SASEGT. CDR3 in DNA: TGTGCCAGCAGTGAATCAGGGGGCGGCAATCAGCCCCAGCATTTT. Residues: CASSESGGGNQPQHF.

This chain connects TRBV21-1 to TRBJ2-5; the table's D call TRBD1 went unverified against the DNA. TRBV21-1 constitutes a pseudogene. This CDR3 is built from 22 residues. CDR3 region: CASSKRESTGEAKTGRQETQYF. As DNA, the CDR3 is TGTGCCAGCAGCAAACGCGAATCAACAGGGGAGGCCAAGACGGGTCGCCAAGAGACCCAGTACTTC.

The chain combines TRBV6-5 with TRBJ2-7; the match to TRBD2 covers 7 bases. Germline V CDR1 and CDR2: MNHEY, SVGAGI. V gave up 2 bases and J gave up 0 bases; unmatched junction bases: 4. The length of the CDR3 is 15 residues. The CDR3 spells CASSYPREGSYEQYF. The CDR3 bases are TGTGCCAGCAGTTACCCCAGGGAGGGCTCCTACGAGCAGTACTTC.

This chain connects TRBV21-1 to TRBJ2-5; TRBD1, the D gene given by the table, was not confirmed from the DNA. TRBV21-1 is a listed pseudogene. The CDR3 sequence is 14 residues long. The CDR3 bases are TGTGCAACCAGAGGGGGAATTAGGGCAGAGACCCAGTACTTC. Its protein product is CATRGGIRAETQYF.

The chain carries TRBV5-1 and TRBJ1-5; no firm D call. Trimming stripped 0 bases from V and 9 bases from J, with 16 bases between. The germline CDR1 and CDR2 sequences are SGHRS and YFSETQ. The CDR3 has 15 amino acids. CDR3 bases: TGCGCCAGCAGCTTGGATTTGGGTTCTGGGCGGCCCCAGCATTTT. Its protein is CASSLDLGSGRPQHF.

V and J are TRBV5-1 and TRBJ1-1; a possible D gene is TRBD1 (6 bases). The CDR3 is 14 residues long. Germline V gene sequence: CDR1 SGHRS, CDR2 YFSETQ. Trimming took 5 bases from V and 6 from J, leaving 17 bases between them. The CDR3, as DNA: TGCGCCAGCAGTCCCCGACAGGAAAGTTCTGAAGCTTTCTTT. This encodes CASSPRQESSEAFF.

The rearrangement joins TRBV7-2 to TRBJ2-5; 11 nucleotides line up with TRBD2. Germline CDR1 and CDR2: SGHTA and FQGNSA. J gave up 6 bases and V 5 bases, and 8 bases lay outside the gene matches. The CDR3 is 15 amino acids. The CDR3 loop is CASSDAGTSGKTQYF. CDR3 sequence (DNA): TGTGCCAGCAGCGATGCCGGGACTAGCGGAAAGACCCAGTACTTC.

The V and J genes are TRBV29-1 and TRBJ1-1; 8 bases are shared with TRBD1. V lost 5 bases and J lost 4; bases outside the gene matches: 9. From germline, CDR1 is SQVTM and CDR2 ANQGSEA. The CDR3 consists of 14 residues. For the CDR3, the DNA is TGCAGCGTTCGGAAGAGCGACAGGGGCACTGAAGCTTTCTTT. Amino acid sequence: CSVRKSDRGTEAFF.

The chain joins TRBV28 to TRBJ1-2; D perhaps matches TRBD1 (6 bases). This CDR3 is 15 amino acids long. Trimming took 7 bases from V and 1 from J, leaving 16 bases between them. Germline-derived CDR1 and CDR2 are MDHEN and SYDVKM. The chain's CDR3 is CASIQGTQFNYGYTF. The CDR3 nucleotides are TGTGCCAGCATCCAGGGGACCCAATTTAACTATGGCTACACCTTC.